Each of the 6 T cell receptor beta chains below was sequenced from the same sample in a study of T cell responses to AZD1222 COVID-19 vaccine (dated by TCRdb to the early 2020s). This specimen's time point label, per the study, means: baseline before first vaccination. The library was made by the immunoSEQ multiplex PCR assay. Here the immuneACCESS table is served through TCRdb, limited to in-frame sequences with V and J called. Missing clones are a known gap in these copies; in checked studies unresolved V genes cover under half, and the rest lacks a known reason. Present in this sample are roughly 100,000 clones, roughly 88% of which were seen just once. The ten largest clones represent about 8.7% of the sample. Sequencing was performed on peripheral blood, taken on day 0 of AZD1222 vaccination. These receptors all stem from an adult in good health.

The chain links TRBV5-6 to TRBJ1-4; D remains unclear. The germline V and J ends were trimmed by 2 bases and 0 bases, with 8 bases remaining between them. The CDR3 consists of 15 residues. From germline, CDR1 is SGHDT and CDR2 YYEEEE. DNA for the CDR3: TGTGCCAGCAGCTTTTATCAGTCAACTAATGAAAAACTGTTTTTT. It specifies CASSFYQSTNEKLFF.

This sequence joins TRBV7-2 and TRBJ1-1, with D unresolved. The germline V gene has CDR1 SGHTA and CDR2 FQGNSA. Trimming removed 1 base at V and 0 bases at J, with 6 bases between. There are 14 residues in the CDR3. The CDR3, as DNA: TGTGCCAGCAGCTTAGATGTAGTGAACACTGAAGCTTTCTTT. It is translated as CASSLDVVNTEAFF.

The chain couples TRBV18 to TRBJ2-7; unclear D gene. V lost 0 bases and J lost 2, with 11 bases in between. Germline CDR1 KGHSH, CDR2 LQKENI. CDR3 length: 15 residues. CDR3 sequence: CASSPPSERTYEQYF. CDR3 DNA: TGTGCCAGCTCACCACCGTCGGAAAGGACCTACGAGCAGTACTTC.

The CDR3 bases are TGTGCCAGCTCTCTGATTCCGGGACAGGGGCCCAATGAGCAGTTCTTC. Translating it yields CASSLIPGQGPNEQFF. The chain has TRBV18 and TRBJ2-1; the match to TRBD1 covers 10 bases. The CDR3 has 16 amino acids. V was pared by 6 bases and J by 6 bases, with 11 bases of the junction left unmatched. CDR1 KGHSH and CDR2 LQKENI come from the germline V gene.

The rearrangement uses TRBV7-2 and TRBJ2-1; D remains unclear. The CDR3 runs 13 residues. The V end lost 2 bases, the J end lost 4 bases, and 6 bases lay between the germline ends. Germline V gene data show CDR1 as SGHTA and CDR2 as FQGNSA. CDR3 DNA: TGTGCCAGCAGCTTATACAGTTACAATGAGCAGTTCTTC. The encoded protein is CASSLYSYNEQFF.

The V and J genes are TRBV5-6 and TRBJ1-3, with D possibly matching TRBD1 (5 bases). Trimming took 2 bases from V and 7 from J, leaving 22 bases between them. In germline, CDR1 is SGHDT, CDR2 YYEEEE. The length of the CDR3 is 17 residues. CDR3 in amino acids: CASSLGKQDPRGNTIYF. CDR3 coding DNA: TGTGCCAGCAGCTTAGGAAAACAAGACCCTCGGGGGAACACCATATATTTT.